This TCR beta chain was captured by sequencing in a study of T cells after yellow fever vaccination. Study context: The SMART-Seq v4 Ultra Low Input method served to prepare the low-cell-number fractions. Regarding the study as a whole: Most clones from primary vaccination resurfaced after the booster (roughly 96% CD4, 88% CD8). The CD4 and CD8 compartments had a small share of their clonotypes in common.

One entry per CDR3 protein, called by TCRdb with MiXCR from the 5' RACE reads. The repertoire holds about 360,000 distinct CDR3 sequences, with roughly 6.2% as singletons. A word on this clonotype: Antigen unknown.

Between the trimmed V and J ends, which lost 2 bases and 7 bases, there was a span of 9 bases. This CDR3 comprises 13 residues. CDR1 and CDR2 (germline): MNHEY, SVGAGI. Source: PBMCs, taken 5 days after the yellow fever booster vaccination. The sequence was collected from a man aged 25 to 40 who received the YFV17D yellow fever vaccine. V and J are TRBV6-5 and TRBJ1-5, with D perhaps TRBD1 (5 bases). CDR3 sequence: CASSYRGSQPQHF. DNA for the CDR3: TGTGCCAGCAGTTACAGGGGTTCCCAGCCCCAGCATTTT.